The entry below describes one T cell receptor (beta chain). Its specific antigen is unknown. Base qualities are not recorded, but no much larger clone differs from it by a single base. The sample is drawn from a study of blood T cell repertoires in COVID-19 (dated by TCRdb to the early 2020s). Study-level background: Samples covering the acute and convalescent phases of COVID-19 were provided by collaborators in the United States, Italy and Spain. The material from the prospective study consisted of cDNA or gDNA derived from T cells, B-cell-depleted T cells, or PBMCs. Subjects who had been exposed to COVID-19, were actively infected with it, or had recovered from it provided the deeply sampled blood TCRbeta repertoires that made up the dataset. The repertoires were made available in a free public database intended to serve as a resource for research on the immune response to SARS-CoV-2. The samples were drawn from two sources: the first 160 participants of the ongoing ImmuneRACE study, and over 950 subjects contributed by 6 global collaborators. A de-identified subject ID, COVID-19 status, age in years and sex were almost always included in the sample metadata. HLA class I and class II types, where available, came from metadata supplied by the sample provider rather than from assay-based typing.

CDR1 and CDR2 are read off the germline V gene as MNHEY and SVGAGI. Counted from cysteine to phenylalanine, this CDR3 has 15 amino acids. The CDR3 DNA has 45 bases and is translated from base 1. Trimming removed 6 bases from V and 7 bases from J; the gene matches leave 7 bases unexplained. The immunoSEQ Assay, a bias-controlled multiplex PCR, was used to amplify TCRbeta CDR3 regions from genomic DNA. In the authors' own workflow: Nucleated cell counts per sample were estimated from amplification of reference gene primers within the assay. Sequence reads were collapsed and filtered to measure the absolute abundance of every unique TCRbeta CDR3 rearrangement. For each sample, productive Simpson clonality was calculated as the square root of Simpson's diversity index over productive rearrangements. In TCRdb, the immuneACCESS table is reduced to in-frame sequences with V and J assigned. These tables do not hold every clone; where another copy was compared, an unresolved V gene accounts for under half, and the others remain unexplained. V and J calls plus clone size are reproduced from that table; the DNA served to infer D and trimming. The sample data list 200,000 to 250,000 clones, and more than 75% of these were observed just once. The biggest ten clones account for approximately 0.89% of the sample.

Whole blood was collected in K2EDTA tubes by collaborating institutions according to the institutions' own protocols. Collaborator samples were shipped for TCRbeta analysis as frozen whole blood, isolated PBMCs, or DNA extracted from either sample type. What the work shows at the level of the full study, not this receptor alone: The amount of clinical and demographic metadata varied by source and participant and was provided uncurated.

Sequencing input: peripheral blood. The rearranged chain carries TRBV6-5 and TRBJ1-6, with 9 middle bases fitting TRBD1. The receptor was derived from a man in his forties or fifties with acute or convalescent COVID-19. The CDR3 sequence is CASRTGQGFNSPLHF. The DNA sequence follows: TGTGCCAGCAGGACGGGACAGGGCTTCAATTCACCCCTCCACTTT.